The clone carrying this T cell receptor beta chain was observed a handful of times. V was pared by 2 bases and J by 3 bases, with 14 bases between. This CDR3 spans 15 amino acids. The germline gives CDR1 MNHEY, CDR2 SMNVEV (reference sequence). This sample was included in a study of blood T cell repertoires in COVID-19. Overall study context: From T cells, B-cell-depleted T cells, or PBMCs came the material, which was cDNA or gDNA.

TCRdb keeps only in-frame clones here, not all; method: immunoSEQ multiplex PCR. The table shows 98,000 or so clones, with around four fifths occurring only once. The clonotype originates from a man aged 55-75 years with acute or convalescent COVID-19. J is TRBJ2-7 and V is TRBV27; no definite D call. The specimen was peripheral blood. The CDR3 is CASSLVARGSYEQYF. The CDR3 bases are TGTGCCAGCAGTTTAGTTGCGAGAGGAAGCTACGAGCAGTACTTC.